The source of this T cell receptor beta chain is a study of naive and memory T cell subsets (dated by TCRdb to about 2017). At the level of the whole study: The study applied an open-source, UMI-based TCR alpha and beta sequencing pipeline to sorted naive and memory peripheral blood T cell subsets. The functional CMV T cell responses agreed completely with IgG serology results. RNA was DNase-treated and reverse transcribed with TCR constant-region primers, mostly using SuperScript III. Overall study outcomes, separate from this receptor: After error correction, over 90% of naive TCR sequences appeared only once, giving much steeper abundance distributions than memory subsets. The repertoire findings for the naive and memory subsets could not be validated against a ground truth because none was available. RNA-based TCR counts may be influenced by expression changes linked to T cell activation and differentiation. The abundance of TCRs followed a power law with an exponent that differed between naive and memory subsets yet stayed consistent across the three individuals. Clonotypes were defined as single alpha or beta chain sequences, not paired alpha/beta receptors. In both CD4 and CD8 cells, a rise in Gini index and a fall in Shannon and inverse Simpson diversity were observed from naive through CM, EM and EMRA.

This clonotype was counted many times. This receptor's antigen is unknown. Base qualities are not at hand, and no much larger clone is one base apart. Between the V and J ends, shortened by 5 bases and 5 bases respectively, the junction contains 16 bases. Counted from cysteine to phenylalanine, this CDR3 has 14 amino acids. The retained sequence is limited to the CDR3, 42 bases, with the frame set at the first base. Via the germline V gene (reference sequence), CDR1 is SGHNT and CDR2 YYREEE. From the second PCR step on, the TCR alpha and beta chain libraries were amplified in separate reactions. The CMV status of each donor was determined by measuring IFNgamma production from CD4+ T cells after fresh PBMCs had been stimulated overnight with CMV viral lysate. CD4 T cells were positively selected with Miltenyi beads, followed by positive selection of CD8 T cells from the CD4-negative fraction. Cells were stained for CD3, CD4, CD8, CD45RA, CD27 and a live/dead dye and were sorted on a BD Aria II into four subsets based on CD45RA and CD27. The sorting gate for effector memory cells was CD45RA-CD27-, and the sorting gate for EMRA cells was CD45RA+CD27-. Blood came from a few healthy volunteers, each fractionated into CD4 and CD8 T cells and then into four differentiation subsets. Roughly 120 ml of peripheral blood was collected from each donor, and PBMC were isolated from the blood using Ficoll-Paque PLUS density-gradient centrifugation. Sorted cells were lysed in RLT buffer, and RNA was extracted with a Qiagen RNeasy kit and stored at -80°C.

Receptor libraries were prepared by UMI-ligation and nested PCR. To cover both TRBC1 and TRBC2, the beta constant-region primer consisted of an equimolar mix of two oligonucleotides. A single-stranded oligonucleotide bearing the SP2 primer plus a 12-nucleotide UMI was ligated onto the 3' end of the cDNA by T4 RNA ligase 1. The ligated cDNA went through four rounds of PCR with nested alpha and beta constant-region primers together with the SP2 primer. The ligation reaction was incubated at 16°C for roughly 18-24 hours. PCR2 was typically run as a SYBR Green qPCR and stopped at a predetermined threshold to prevent over-amplification. Every purification after the first one was done using Agencourt AMPure XP magnetic beads. Library amounts were measured by Qubit and library quality was assessed on a TapeStation, where the main peak was expected at around 650 bp. The pooled libraries were sequenced on an Illumina MiSeq using v2 2x251 paired-end kits, which usually yielded roughly 0.9-2 million reads per sample. Each sample library was pooled at approximately 4 nM, and roughly 4.5-7% PhiX was included to improve cluster recognition. Under the source paper's analysis protocol: FASTQ reads processed by Demultiplexor were assigned V and J genes by Decombinator through tag matching that tolerated a single base-pair mismatch. UMIs were used by Collapsinator to correct both sequencing errors and frequency errors arising from PCR heterogeneity. CDR3Translator translated TCRs and extracted CDR3s from the conserved cysteine to the FGXG phenylalanine, flagging non-productive sequences. Gini, Shannon entropy and inverse Simpson indices were computed after subsampling the repertoires to the same number of UMI-defined TCRs. Clonotype abundance distributions were fitted to a power law by maximum likelihood within the linear range. Similar UMI counts, unique TCR numbers and clonal distributions were obtained with the pipeline and with MIGEC on one naive CD8 sample. The repertoires were searched for some 7,300 CMV-associated CDR3 sequences that had been compiled from VDJdb and a published dataset. The public reads were quality trimmed at Q25 with fastp and then assembled into clones with MiXCR by TCRdb, keeping productive beta chains. Identical CDR3 proteins give one entry, which carries the most common genes and DNA. The V and J calls were determined by TCRdb, not by the authors. For this sample the table gives around 31,000 distinct CDR3 sequences, of which about 10% were detected only once. Together, the top ten hold roughly 15% of the sample.

This TCR was sampled from a human donor in good health. Sequencing input: effector memory CD4+ T cells from blood. The cell subset or site label corresponds to: effector memory, CD45RA- CD27-. Rearrangement joined TRBV5-4 to TRBJ2-5, with the identity of the D gene unclear. CDR3 sequence: CASSLKRPRETQYF. At the DNA level, the sequence is TGTGCCAGCAGTCTCAAGCGTCCTAGGGAGACCCAGTACTTC.